These 25 T cell receptor beta chains came from one sample sequenced in a study of shared clonotypes between healthy human individuals. Some clones are missing from TCRdb's copy, which holds only in-frame ones; the method was immunoSEQ multiplex PCR. The sample carries some 1 million clones, 65% to 80% recorded once. Sample: memory CD4+ T cells sorted from blood. As to subset: CD45RA-negative fraction. The receptors derive from a man between 18 and 29 years old in good health.

This clone showed up just once. V usage is TRBV5-6 and J usage is TRBJ2-5, with 8 positions matching TRBD1. Germline-derived CDR1 and CDR2 are SGHDT and YYEEEE. V lost 3 bases and J lost 4; bases outside the gene matches: 11. This CDR3 spans 16 amino acids. CDR3 in amino acids: CASSSGGRGQVETQYF. The DNA of the CDR3 is TGTGCCAGCAGCTCAGGCGGCAGGGGGCAGGTAGAGACCCAGTACTTC.

This chain links TRBV27 with TRBJ1-3, with D tentatively TRBD1 (5 bases). Trimming left V 3 bases short and J 2 bases short, with 11 bases between. The CDR3 is 15 residues long. Germline V gene sequence: CDR1 MNHEY, CDR2 SMNVEV (reference sequence). This CDR3 is CASSFQGITGNTIYF. The CDR3 region has the DNA TGTGCCAGCAGTTTCCAGGGAATTACTGGAAACACCATATATTTT.

This rearrangement joins TRBV29-1 to TRBJ2-7; D perhaps matches TRBD1 (6 bases). Germline CDR1 is SQVTM and CDR2 is ANQGSEA. V shed 6 bases and J shed 5 bases, with 14 bases lying between them. The CDR3 sequence is 12 residues long. The CDR3 coding sequence is TGCAGCGTCTTACAGGGCGCCCACGAGCAGTACTTC. Encoded protein: CSVLQGAHEQYF.

This chain links TRBV30 with TRBJ1-2; TRBD1 is a possible D gene (6 bases). Germline V gene data show CDR1 as GTSNPN and CDR2 as SVGIG (reference sequence). CDR3 length: 13 amino acids. V was clipped by 0 bases and J by 8 bases, with 13 bases between them. In nucleotides, the CDR3 is TGTGCCTGGAGTGTAACAGGGAGCGAAGGCTACACCTTC. Translation: CAWSVTGSEGYTF.

The chain joins TRBV29-1 to TRBJ2-7; a possible D gene is TRBD2 (5 bases). The V gene's germline CDR1 is SQVTM and CDR2 ANQGSEA. The CDR3 is 14 residues long. V dropped 5 bases and J dropped 0 bases, with 14 bases sitting between them. The CDR3 coding sequence is TGCAGCGTTCCTGGACGGGGAAGCTCCTACGAGCAGTACTTC. Residues: CSVPGRGSSYEQYF.

The chain carries TRBV19 and TRBJ1-4; D is possibly TRBD1 (5 bases). This CDR3 spans 18 amino acids. V lost 2 bases to trimming and J lost 2 bases, with 18 bases between them. CDR1 is LNHDA and CDR2 is SQIVND in the germline V gene (reference sequence). CDR3 amino acids: CASSISRRGIGTNEKLFF. The DNA for the CDR3 is TGTGCCAGTAGTATATCCCGGAGGGGCATTGGGACTAATGAAAAACTGTTTTTT.

The rearrangement joins TRBV28 to TRBJ2-7; D is perhaps TRBD1 (6 bases). Germline lookup yields CDR1 MDHEN and CDR2 SYDVKM. With 7 bases removed from V and 6 bases from J, the gap between germline ends came to 19 bases. The CDR3 contains 14 residues. Here the CDR3 reads CASNRQVSFSEQYF. The CDR3 DNA follows: TGTGCCAGCAACCGACAGGTGTCGTTTTCCGAGCAGTACTTC.

The CDR3 is CAISESLGTGELFF. Written as DNA, the CDR3 is TGTGCCATCAGTGAGTCGCTAGGTACCGGGGAGCTGTTTTTT. The chain employs TRBV10-3 and TRBJ2-2; unclear D gene. From germline, CDR1 is ENHRY and CDR2 SYGVKD. Trimming took 0 bases from V and 5 from J, leaving 7 bases between them. This CDR3 region has 14 residues.

This chain joins TRBV5-1 and TRBJ2-5, with a tentative D call TRBD1 (6 bases). Trimming pared 4 bases from V and 2 bases from J, leaving 12 bases between. Per germline, CDR1 SGHRS and CDR2 YFSETQ. This CDR3 spans 14 amino acids. CDR3 DNA: TGCGCCAGCAGCCGGAAGGACAGACAAGAGACCCAGTACTTC. Protein: CASSRKDRQETQYF.

This chain links TRBV11-2 with TRBJ1-4, with D uncertain. V was cut by 3 bases and J by 2 bases, with 4 bases left in between. Germline CDR1 SGHAT, CDR2 FQNNGV. CDR3 length equals 13 residues. The chain's CDR3 is CASSFTTNEKLFF. Here the CDR3 DNA reads TGTGCCAGCAGCTTCACCACTAATGAAAAACTGTTTTTT.

V gene TRBV25-1 combines with J gene TRBJ2-2, with TRBD1 identical over 8 bases. The CDR3 is made up of 15 amino acids. Losses at the gene ends were 6 bases for V and 7 bases for J; bases not matched to a gene: 10. CDR1 and CDR2 from the germline V gene are MGHDK and SYGVNS. As DNA, the CDR3 is TGTGCCAGCAGAACCACAGGGGGAGTTCGCGGGGAGCTGTTTTTT. It yields the protein CASRTTGGVRGELFF.

The J gene is TRBJ2-6, the V gene TRBV10-3; 10 bases are shared with TRBD1. The CDR3 contains 17 residues. Germline loops: CDR1 ENHRY, CDR2 SYGVKD. J was trimmed by 0 bases and V by 8 bases; bases with no gene match: 7. The CDR3 DNA is TGTGCCATCTCATCGGGACAGGGGCCCTCTGGGGCCAACGTCCTGACTTTC. Protein sequence: CAISSGQGPSGANVLTF.

This chain uses TRBV5-6 with TRBJ1-2; 7 nucleotides match TRBD1. The CDR3 totals 15 residues. With V trimmed by 4 bases and J by 0 bases, 6 bases remained unmatched. Germline assignment: CDR1 SGHDT and CDR2 YYEEEE. This chain's CDR3 is CASSPGQEANYGYTF. CDR3 DNA sequence: TGTGCCAGCAGCCCCGGACAGGAAGCTAACTATGGCTACACCTTC.

The chain joins TRBV7-9 to TRBJ2-1; perhaps TRBD1 as D (6 bases). Germline values: CDR1 SEHNR, CDR2 FQNEAQ (reference sequence). V shed 4 bases and J shed 5 bases, with 9 bases lying between them. The CDR3 sequence is 13 residues long. CDR3 loop: CASSWGQNNEQFF. In DNA form, the CDR3 reads TGTGCCAGCAGCTGGGGACAAAACAATGAGCAGTTCTTC.

Ten or more counts support this clone. The CDR3 loop is CAWSQGGRTNEKLFF. CDR3 sequence (DNA): TGTGCCTGGAGTCAGGGAGGGAGAACTAATGAAAAACTGTTTTTT. The rearrangement uses TRBV30 and TRBJ1-4; a possible D gene is TRBD1 (5 bases). CDR3 length: 15 amino acids. Germline CDR1 GTSNPN, CDR2 SVGIG (reference sequence). V lost 2 bases and J lost 1, with 11 bases in between.

This clone has a single count. The chain recombines TRBV5-1 with TRBJ1-1, with D tentatively TRBD1 (5 bases). This CDR3 is 14 amino acids long. Trimming left V 2 bases short and J 2 bases short, with 10 bases between. Germline CDR1 SGHRS, CDR2 YFSETQ. The DNA of the CDR3 is TGCGCCAGCAGCTTCGGGGGGGTCAACACTGAAGCTTTCTTT. The encoded protein is CASSFGGVNTEAFF.

Only a few counts were recorded for this clone. V is TRBV5-6 and J is TRBJ2-2; a weak D match, TRBD1 (5 bases). Trimming took off 6 bases at V and 0 bases at J, with 9 bases between the two ends. CDR1 SGHDT and CDR2 YYEEEE come from the germline V gene. The length of the CDR3 is 14 residues. The CDR3 DNA reads as TGTGCCAGCACTCAGACAGCGAACACCGGGGAGCTGTTTTTT. Protein product: CASTQTANTGELFF.

This clone was detected only once. Because it lacks the conserved phenylalanine or tryptophan at the end, this CDR3 is likely a read error. The DNA is left out, because the CDR3 cannot be placed on it with certainty; the CDR3 is given as TCRdb lists it. The chain carries TRBV6-5 and TRBJ2-7; the DNA was not compared with TRBD2, the D call given in the table. Germline lookup yields CDR1 MNHEY and CDR2 SVGAGI. The CDR3 is 12 amino acids long, termini counted. The CDR3 is CASSYSPASGIP.

The rearrangement uses TRBV19 and TRBJ1-4; D unclear. This CDR3 contains 12 residues. Germline V CDR1 and CDR2: LNHDA, SQIVND (reference sequence). V lost 8 bases to trimming and J lost 0 bases, with 4 bases between them. The CDR3 spells CASLSTNEKLFF. The CDR3 coding sequence is TGTGCCAGTTTGTCAACTAATGAAAAACTGTTTTTT. The full variable domain, completed using reference TRBV19 and TRBJ1-4, is DGGITQSPKYLFRKEGQNVTLSCEQNLNHDAMYWYRQDPGQGLRLIYYSQIVNDFQKGDIAEGYSVSREKKESFPLTVTSAQKNPTAFYLCASLSTNEKLFFGSGTQLSVL.

V usage is TRBV2 and J usage is TRBJ1-5, with a weak D call TRBD1 (6 bases). The germline CDR1 and CDR2 sequences are SNHLY and FYNNEI. The CDR3 has 14 residues. V was cut by 4 bases and J by 7 bases, with 14 bases left in between. CDR3 residues: CASSGGGGRQPQHF. The CDR3 DNA sequence: TGTGCCAGCAGTGGCGGGGGGGGCAGGCAGCCCCAGCATTTT.

V and J are TRBV30 and TRBJ2-7; D possibly corresponds to TRBD1 (5 bases). The ends were cut back, 0 bases at V and 2 bases at J, with 8 bases in the middle. The CDR3 spans 13 residues. Germline V gene data show CDR1 as GTSNPN and CDR2 as SVGIG (reference sequence). The DNA for the CDR3 is TGTGCCTGGAGTGTTGGCAGGGCCTACGAGCAGTACTTC. Residues: CAWSVGRAYEQYF.

This rearrangement joins TRBV19 to TRBJ1-2; 7 bases fit TRBD1. The CDR3 loop spans 16 amino acids. Trimming took 6 bases from V and 4 from J; bases not matched to a gene: 14. Germline V gives CDR1 LNHDA, CDR2 SQIVND (reference sequence). The CDR3 loop is CASRPGQSNLGYGYTF. The CDR3 DNA reads as TGTGCCAGTAGACCGGGACAGAGTAATCTGGGCTATGGCTACACCTTC.

This clone is a singleton in its sample. The rearrangement uses TRBV29-1 and TRBJ2-2; D is possibly TRBD1 or TRBD2 (5 bases each). Germline V gene data show CDR1 as SQVTM and CDR2 as ANQGSEA. Trimming shortened V by 4 bases and J by 7 bases, and 13 bases separated the two germline ends. The CDR3 spans 13 residues. CDR3 sequence reads: CSVGRGEGGELFF. For the CDR3, the DNA is TGCAGCGTTGGCAGAGGGGAAGGCGGGGAGCTGTTTTTT.

CDR3 in DNA: TGTGCCAGCTCACCTCAGCGGGGCTACACAGATACGCAGTATTTT. This encodes CASSPQRGYTDTQYF. The chain joins TRBV18 to TRBJ2-3; TRBD2 agrees at 7 bases. CDR1 and CDR2 from the germline V gene are KGHSH and LQKENI. This CDR3 has 15 residues. After removal of 3 bases from V and 2 bases from J, the junction contained 5 bases not matched to a gene.

The chain is built from TRBV5-5 and TRBJ1-3, with D uncertain. The V end lost 0 bases, the J end lost 0 bases, and 10 bases lay between the germline ends. The CDR3 loop spans 16 amino acids. Germline V gives CDR1 SGHKS, CDR2 YYEKEE (reference sequence). The CDR3 here is CASSLASTSSGNTIYF. The DNA for the CDR3 is TGTGCCAGCAGCTTGGCCTCAACGAGCTCTGGAAACACCATATATTTT.